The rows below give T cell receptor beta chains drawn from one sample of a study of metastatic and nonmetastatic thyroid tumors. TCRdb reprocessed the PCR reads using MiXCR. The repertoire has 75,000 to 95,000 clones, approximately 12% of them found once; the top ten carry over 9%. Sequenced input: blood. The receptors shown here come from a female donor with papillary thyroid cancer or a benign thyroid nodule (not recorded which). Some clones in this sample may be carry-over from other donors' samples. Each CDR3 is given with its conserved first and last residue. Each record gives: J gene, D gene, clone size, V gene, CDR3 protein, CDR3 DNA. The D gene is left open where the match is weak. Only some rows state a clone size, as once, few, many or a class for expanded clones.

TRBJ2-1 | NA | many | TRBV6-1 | CASGGSSRGLRFF | TGTGCCAGCGGGGGGAGTAGCAGGGGCTTAAGGTTCTTC
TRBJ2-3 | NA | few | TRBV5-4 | CASSLGWGVISDTQYF | TGTGCCAGCAGCTTGGGTTGGGGGGTGATCTCAGATACGCAGTATTTT
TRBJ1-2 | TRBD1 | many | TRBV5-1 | CASSPGTGSFGYTF | TGCGCCAGCAGCCCCGGGACAGGGTCGTTCGGCTACACCTTC
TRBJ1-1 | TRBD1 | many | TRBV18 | CASSPLGQPNTEAFF | TGTGCCAGCTCACCACTGGGACAGCCGAACACTGAAGCTTTCTTT
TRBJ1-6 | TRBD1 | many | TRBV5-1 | CASSPGTVNSPLHF | TGCGCCAGCAGCCCGGGGACAGTCAATTCACCCCTCCACTTT
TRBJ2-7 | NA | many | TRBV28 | CASRSFLPDLTGAYEQYF | TGTGCCAGCAGGAGTTTTCTCCCCGACTTGACGGGGGCATACGAGCAGTACTTC
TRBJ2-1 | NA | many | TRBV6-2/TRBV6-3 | CASKQDYSYNEQFF | TGTGCCAGCAAGCAGGATTACTCCTACAATGAGCAGTTCTTC
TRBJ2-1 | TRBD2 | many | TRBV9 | CASSAPTPGTSGSLYNEQFF | TGTGCCAGCAGCGCCCCGACTCCGGGGACTAGCGGGAGCCTTTACAATGAGCAGTTCTTC
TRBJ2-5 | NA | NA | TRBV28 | CASRNMETKYF | TGTGCCAGCAGAAATATGGAGACCAAGTACTTC
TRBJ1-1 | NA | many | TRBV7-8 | CASSLTENTEAFF | TGTGCCAGCAGCTTAACGGAGAACACTGAAGCTTTCTTT
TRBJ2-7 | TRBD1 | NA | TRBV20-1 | CSARDQDRVDSYEQYF | TGCAGTGCTAGAGATCAGGACAGGGTGGACTCCTACGAGCAGTACTTC
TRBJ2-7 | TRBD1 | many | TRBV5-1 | CASSAGTGGYEQYF | TGCGCCAGCAGCGCCGGGACAGGGGGCTACGAGCAGTACTTC
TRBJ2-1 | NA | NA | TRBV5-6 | CASSLRAGLYLLRNEQFF | TGTGCCAGCAGCTTGCGGGCGGGATTATATTTACTGCGGAATGAGCAGTTCTTC